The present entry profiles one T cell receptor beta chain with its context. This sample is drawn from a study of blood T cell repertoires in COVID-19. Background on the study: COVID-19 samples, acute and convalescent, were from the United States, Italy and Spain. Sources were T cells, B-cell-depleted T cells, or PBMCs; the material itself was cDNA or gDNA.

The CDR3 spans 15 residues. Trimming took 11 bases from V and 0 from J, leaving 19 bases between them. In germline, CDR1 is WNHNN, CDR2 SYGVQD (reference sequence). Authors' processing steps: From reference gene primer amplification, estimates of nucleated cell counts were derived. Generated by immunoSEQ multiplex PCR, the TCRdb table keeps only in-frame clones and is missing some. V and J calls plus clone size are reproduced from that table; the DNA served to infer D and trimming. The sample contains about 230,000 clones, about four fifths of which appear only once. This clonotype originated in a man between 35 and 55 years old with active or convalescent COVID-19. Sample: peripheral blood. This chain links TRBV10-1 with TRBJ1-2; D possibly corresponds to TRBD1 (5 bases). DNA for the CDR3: TGCGCCGATCTTAAACAGGACCCCCCTAACTATGGCTACACCTTC. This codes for CADLKQDPPNYGYTF.